Sequencing of this TCR beta chain was carried out in a study of T cell responses to AZD1222 COVID-19 vaccine. Here immunoSEQ multiplex PCR was the method, and the copy in TCRdb shows in-frame clones only, minus some. This table has approximately 120,000 clones, roughly 88% appearing once. Comment on this clone: Its specificity is unknown.

Study-level findings and limits: In a largely white British group with more females than males, clonal diversity was possibly underestimated.

This clonotype originated in an adult in good health. This specimen was peripheral blood, taken on day 0 of MenACWY control vaccination.

The CDR3 DNA is TGTGCCAGCAGCTCGACAGGGTCTAATGAAAAACTGTTTTTT. The encoded protein is CASSSTGSNEKLFF. The chain carries TRBV9 and TRBJ1-4, with 7 bases aligning to TRBD1. Germline V gene data show CDR1 as SGDLS and CDR2 as YYNGEE. The CDR3 totals 14 residues. The V and J ends lost 4 bases and 3 bases, in that order; junction bases with no gene match: 3.